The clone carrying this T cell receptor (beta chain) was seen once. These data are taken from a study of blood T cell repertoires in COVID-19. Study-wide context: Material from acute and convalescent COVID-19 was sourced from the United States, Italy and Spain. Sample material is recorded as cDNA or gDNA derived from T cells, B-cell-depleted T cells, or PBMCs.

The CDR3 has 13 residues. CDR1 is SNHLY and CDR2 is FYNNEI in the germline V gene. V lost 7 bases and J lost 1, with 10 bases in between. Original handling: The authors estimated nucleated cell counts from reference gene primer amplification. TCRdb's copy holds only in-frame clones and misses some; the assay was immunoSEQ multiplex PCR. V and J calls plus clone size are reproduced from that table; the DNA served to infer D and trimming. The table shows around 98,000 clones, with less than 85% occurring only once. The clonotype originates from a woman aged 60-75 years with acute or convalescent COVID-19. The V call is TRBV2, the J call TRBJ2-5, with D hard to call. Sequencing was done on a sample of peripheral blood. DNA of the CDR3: TGTGCCAGCAATAGAAGATCCCAAGAGACCCAGTACTTC. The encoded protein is CASNRRSQETQYF.